This T cell receptor beta chain was retrieved from a study of graft-versus-host responses after intestinal transplantation. The CDR3 has 15 residues. The germline V gene has CDR1 MNHEY and CDR2 SMNVEV (reference sequence). Trimming cost V 8 bases and J 4 bases, with 20 bases left between them. Sequenced by immunoSEQ multiplex PCR; TCRdb stores in-frame clones only, minus some. The table shows more than 9,500 clones, with less than 35% occurring only once. The culture paired approximately 200,000 irradiated violet-dye-labeled stimulators with approximately 200,000 CFSE-labeled responders. V gene TRBV27 combines with J gene TRBJ1-1; tentatively, D is TRBD1 (6 bases). The TCR was taken from a human patient who received an intestinal transplant. This sample comprised alloreactive CD8+ T cells from a mixed lymphocyte reaction culture, obtained before intestinal transplant. Subset described: CFSE-low proliferating T cells sorted from approximately six-day pre-transplant mixed lymphocyte reaction (GvH or HvG direction). Here the CDR3 DNA reads TGTGCCAGCGGCGGGTGGGACACTTGGAGCACTGAAGCTTTCTTT. Amino acid sequence: CASGGWDTWSTEAFF.